Below are 17 T cell receptor beta chains sequenced from a single sample in a study of T cell changes during pregnancy in multiple sclerosis. The assay was immunoSEQ multiplex PCR, and TCRdb's table has in-frame clones only and misses some. The top ten hold roughly 4.6% of the sample, which has roughly 9,900 clones, 80% to 90% seen once. The material sequenced was CD8+ T cells from peripheral blood mononuclear cells, taken in the first trimester of pregnancy. The receptors shown here come from a female donor in good health, enrolled as a control in a pregnancy study.

The chain uses TRBV4-1 and TRBJ1-2, with 9 nucleotides matching TRBD1. The V and J ends lost 3 bases and 3 bases, in that order; junction bases with no gene match: 8. The germline V gene encodes CDR1 MGHRA and CDR2 YSYEKL. The CDR3 covers 16 residues. The CDR3 protein is CASSQGSGTGYYGYTF. Here the CDR3 DNA reads TGCGCCAGCAGCCAGGGATCCGGGACAGGGTACTATGGCTACACCTTC.

This clone appeared a single time. V gene TRBV5-4 combines with J gene TRBJ2-3; a possible D gene is TRBD2 (6 bases). Germline V gene data show CDR1 as SGHNT and CDR2 as YYREEE (reference sequence). Trimming removed 5 bases from V and 6 bases from J, with 16 bases in between. CDR3 size: 14 residues. The CDR3 reads CASRPAGGVDTQYF. The CDR3 nucleotides read TGTGCCAGCAGGCCGGCGGGCGGGGTGGATACGCAGTATTTT.

In its sample, this clone was seen once. V and J are TRBV5-4 and TRBJ2-7; 7 bases are a match to TRBD1. CDR3 size: 15 residues. Trimming removed 5 bases from V and 6 bases from J; junction bases left unmatched: 14. The V gene's germline CDR1 is SGHNT and CDR2 YYREEE (reference sequence). CDR3 coding DNA: TGTGCCAGCAGGGATGCCACAGGGGCGGTTGTCGAGCAGTACTTC. The encoded protein is CASRDATGAVVEQYF.

This chain uses TRBV27 with TRBJ2-4; TRBD2 matches at 12 bases. This CDR3 contains 19 residues. Germline CDR1 and CDR2: MNHEY and SMNVEV (reference sequence). With 0 bases clipped from V and 5 bases from J, the junction kept 11 bases outside the gene matches. The CDR3 protein is CASSLSGPGLAGTENIQYF. As DNA, the CDR3 is TGTGCCAGCAGTTTATCAGGCCCGGGACTAGCGGGCACAGAAAACATTCAGTACTTC.

This sequence joins TRBV6-4 and TRBJ2-5; 10 positions agree with TRBD2. Germline V CDR1 and CDR2: MRHNA, SNTAGT. After removal of 3 bases from V and 0 bases from J, the junction contained 1 base not matched to a gene. The CDR3 contains 15 residues. The CDR3 sequence is CASSEAGGYQETQYF. CDR3 nucleotides: TGTGCCAGCAGTGAAGCGGGGGGGTACCAAGAGACCCAGTACTTC.

This clone was seen only once. The chain combines TRBV6-4 with TRBJ2-1, with 8 positions matching TRBD1. This CDR3 spans 15 amino acids. In germline, CDR1 is MRHNA, CDR2 SNTAGT. V was clipped by 3 bases and J by 2 bases; unmatched bases: 3. The CDR3 is CASSEQTGAYNEQFF. The CDR3 region has the DNA TGTGCCAGCAGTGAGCAGACAGGGGCCTACAATGAGCAGTTCTTC.

This sequence joins TRBV4-2 and TRBJ2-3; 7 bases match TRBD2. The CDR3 runs to 16 residues. Germline assignment: CDR1 LGHNA and CDR2 YNFKEQ. Unmatched junction bases numbered 5, after V lost 0 bases and J lost 2 bases. As DNA, the CDR3 is TGTGCCAGCAGCCAAGAACCGGGGGGATTCACAGATACGCAGTATTTT. This sequence encodes CASSQEPGGFTDTQYF.

The V gene is TRBV9, the J gene TRBJ2-3; 8 positions match TRBD1. The CDR3 is 16 amino acids. Germline lookup yields CDR1 SGDLS and CDR2 YYNGEE. Losses at the gene ends were 0 bases for V and 3 bases for J; bases not matched to a gene: 6. The CDR3 is CASSVGGQGLTDTQYF. The CDR3 coding sequence is TGTGCCAGCAGCGTAGGTGGACAGGGTTTAACAGATACGCAGTATTTT.

This chain joins TRBV6-6 and TRBJ1-1; D possibly corresponds to TRBD1 (6 bases). From germline, CDR1 is MNHNY and CDR2 SVGAGI (reference sequence). This CDR3 comprises 16 residues. Between the trimmed V and J ends, which lost 0 bases and 0 bases, there was a span of 11 bases. In DNA, the CDR3 is TGTGCCAGCAGTTACTCGGTTGGGGGCATGAACACTGAAGCTTTCTTT. Protein product: CASSYSVGGMNTEAFF.

This clone has only one observation. The V call is TRBV27, the J call TRBJ2-1; tentatively, D is TRBD1 (6 bases). V shed 5 bases and J shed 7 bases, with 15 bases lying between them. The CDR3 has 14 amino acids. The germline CDR1 and CDR2 sequences are MNHEY and SMNVEV (reference sequence). The CDR3 loop reads CASSLMFRGNEQFF. The CDR3, as DNA: TGTGCCAGCAGTCTCATGTTCAGGGGAAATGAGCAGTTCTTC.

The rearrangement links TRBV9 to TRBJ2-5; D is possibly TRBD1 (5 bases). The CDR3 runs 14 residues. V shed 0 bases and J shed 10 bases, with 16 bases lying between them. In germline, CDR1 is SGDLS, CDR2 YYNGEE. CDR3 coding DNA: TGTGCCAGCAGCGTAGAGGACGGCAGCAGGGACCAGTACTTC. It encodes CASSVEDGSRDQYF.

The chain links TRBV29-1 to TRBJ1-2; 12 positions agree with TRBD1. The CDR3 has 12 residues. Germline V lookup: CDR1 SQVTM, CDR2 ANQGSEA. Unmatched junction bases numbered 2, after V lost 4 bases and J lost 8 bases. As DNA, the CDR3 is TGCAGCGTTGCCGGGACAGGGGGCGGCTACACCTTC. Amino acid sequence: CSVAGTGGGYTF.

This chain connects TRBV7-3 to TRBJ2-1; D is unresolved. The V gene lost 5 bases and the J gene lost 0 bases, with 5 bases spanning the gap. The CDR3 extends over 13 amino acids. CDR1 is SGHTA, CDR2 FQGTGA, per germline. CDR3 DNA: TGTGCCAGCAGCCTCAGCTCCTACAATGAGCAGTTCTTC. Protein: CASSLSSYNEQFF.

The chain combines TRBV5-8 with TRBJ1-4, with unresolved D. V was shortened by 2 bases and J by 3 bases, with 14 bases between the two germline ends. The CDR3 runs to 16 residues. Germline values: CDR1 SGHTS, CDR2 YDEGEE. In DNA, the CDR3 is TGTGCCAGCAGCTTAGGCGAGGGTTCGGCTAATGAAAAACTGTTTTTT. Translated, it gives CASSLGEGSANEKLFF.

The chain links TRBV11-2 to TRBJ2-7; D is unclear. The CDR3 runs 14 residues. CDR1 and CDR2 (germline): SGHAT, FQNNGV. Trimming removed 1 base at V and 2 bases at J, with 9 bases between. As DNA, the CDR3 is TGTGCCAGCAGCTTAGTTGGCTTCCCCTACGAGCAGTACTTC. The encoded protein is CASSLVGFPYEQYF.

The chain joins TRBV9 to TRBJ1-2; D remains unclear. The CDR3 has 14 residues. V lost 4 bases and J lost 2, with 12 bases in between. Per germline, CDR1 SGDLS and CDR2 YYNGEE. The CDR3 reads CASSPEAANYGYTF. The CDR3 bases are TGTGCCAGCAGCCCTGAGGCCGCAAACTATGGCTACACCTTC.

The chain employs TRBV7-2 and TRBJ2-7; the match to TRBD1 covers 11 bases. CDR1 and CDR2 (germline): SGHTA, FQGNSA. The CDR3 covers 14 residues. V dropped 5 bases and J dropped 7; count of bases not matched to a gene: 7. The CDR3 here is CASSPGQGAREQYF. The CDR3 DNA reads as TGTGCCAGCAGCCCCGGACAGGGGGCGCGGGAGCAGTACTTC.